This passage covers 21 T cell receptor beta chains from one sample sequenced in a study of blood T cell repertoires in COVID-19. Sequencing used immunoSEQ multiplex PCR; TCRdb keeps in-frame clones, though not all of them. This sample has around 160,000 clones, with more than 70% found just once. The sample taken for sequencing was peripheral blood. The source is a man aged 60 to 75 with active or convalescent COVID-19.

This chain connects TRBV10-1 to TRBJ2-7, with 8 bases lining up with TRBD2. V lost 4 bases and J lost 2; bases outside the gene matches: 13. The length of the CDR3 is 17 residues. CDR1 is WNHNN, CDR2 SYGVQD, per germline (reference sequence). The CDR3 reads CASSVSRVAGYPYEQYF. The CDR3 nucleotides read TGCGCCAGCAGTGTCTCTCGGGTAGCGGGGTATCCCTACGAGCAGTACTTC.

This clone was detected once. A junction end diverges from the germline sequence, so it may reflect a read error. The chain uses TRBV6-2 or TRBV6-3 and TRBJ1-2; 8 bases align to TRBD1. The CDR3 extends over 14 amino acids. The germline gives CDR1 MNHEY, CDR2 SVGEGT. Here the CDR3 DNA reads TGTGCCAGCAACCCCGGGACAGGAGGTCCCCCTTCGCACTTC. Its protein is CASNPGTGGPPSHF.

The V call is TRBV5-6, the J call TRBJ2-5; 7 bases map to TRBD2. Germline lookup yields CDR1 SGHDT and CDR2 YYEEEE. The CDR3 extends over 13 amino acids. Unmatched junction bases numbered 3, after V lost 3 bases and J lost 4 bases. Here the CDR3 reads CASSSGGRETQYF. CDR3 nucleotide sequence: TGTGCCAGCAGCTCGGGAGGTAGAGAGACCCAGTACTTC. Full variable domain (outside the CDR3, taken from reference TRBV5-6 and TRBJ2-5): DAGVTQSPTHLIKTRGQQVTLRCSPKSGHDTVSWYQQALGQGPQFIFQYYEEEERQRGNFPDRFSGHQFPNYSSELNVNALLLGDSALYLCASSSGGRETQYFGPGTRLLVL.

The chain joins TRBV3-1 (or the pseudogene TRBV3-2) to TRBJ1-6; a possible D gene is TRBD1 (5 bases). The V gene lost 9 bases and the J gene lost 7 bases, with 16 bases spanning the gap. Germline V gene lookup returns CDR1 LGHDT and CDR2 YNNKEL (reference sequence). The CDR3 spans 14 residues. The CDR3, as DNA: TGTGCCAGTCTCTGGGACGCGGGGAATTCACCCCTCCACTTT. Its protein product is CASLWDAGNSPLHF.

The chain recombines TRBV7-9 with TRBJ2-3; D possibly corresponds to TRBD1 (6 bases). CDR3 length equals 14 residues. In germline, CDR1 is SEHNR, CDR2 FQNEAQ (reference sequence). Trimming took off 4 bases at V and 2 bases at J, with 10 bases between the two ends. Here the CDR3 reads CASSSWTVTDTQYF. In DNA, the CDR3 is TGTGCCAGCAGCTCGTGGACAGTCACAGATACGCAGTATTTT. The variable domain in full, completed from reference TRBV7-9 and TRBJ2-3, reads DTGVSQNPRHKITKRGQNVTFRCDPISEHNRLYWYRQTLGQGPEFLTYFQNEAQLEKSRLLSDRFSAERPKGSFSTLEIQRTEQGDSAMYLCASSSWTVTDTQYFGPGTRLTVL.

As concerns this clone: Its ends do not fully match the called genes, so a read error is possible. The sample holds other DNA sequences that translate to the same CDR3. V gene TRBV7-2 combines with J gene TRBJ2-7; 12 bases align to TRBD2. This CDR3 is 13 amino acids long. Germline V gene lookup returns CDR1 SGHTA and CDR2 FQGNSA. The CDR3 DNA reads TGTGCCAGCAGCCTAGCGGGAGGGAACGAGCAGTACTTC. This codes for CASSLAGGNEQYF.

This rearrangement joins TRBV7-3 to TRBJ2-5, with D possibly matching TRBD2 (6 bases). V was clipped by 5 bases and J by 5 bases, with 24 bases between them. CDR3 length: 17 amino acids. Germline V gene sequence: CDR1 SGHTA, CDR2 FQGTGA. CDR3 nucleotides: TGTGCCAGCAGCCCAACCCCAGCCCAGGGTGGGGGGGAGACCCAGTACTTC. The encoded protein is CASSPTPAQGGGETQYF.

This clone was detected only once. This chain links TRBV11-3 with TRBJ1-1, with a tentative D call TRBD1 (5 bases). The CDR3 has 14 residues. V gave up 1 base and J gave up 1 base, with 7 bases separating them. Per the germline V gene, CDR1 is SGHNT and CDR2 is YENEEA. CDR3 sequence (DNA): TGTGCCAGCAGCTTAGGGACAAGGAACACTGAAGCTTTCTTT. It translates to CASSLGTRNTEAFF. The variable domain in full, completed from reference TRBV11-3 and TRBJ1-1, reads EAGVVQSPRYKIIEKKQPVAFWCNPISGHNTLYWYLQNLGQGPELLIRYENEEAVDDSQLPKDRFSAERLKGVDSTLKIQPAELGDSAVYLCASSLGTRNTEAFFGQGTRLTVV.

In nucleotides, the CDR3 is TGTGCCAGTAGCGGCTGGTTTTGGAGCTCTGGAAACACCATATATTTT. Encoded protein: CASSGWFWSSGNTIYF. V is TRBV19 and J is TRBJ1-3; no reliable D call. V lost 6 bases and J 0 bases, leaving 15 bases between the germline ends. The CDR3 is made up of 16 amino acids. Germline CDR1 LNHDA, CDR2 SQIVND (reference sequence).

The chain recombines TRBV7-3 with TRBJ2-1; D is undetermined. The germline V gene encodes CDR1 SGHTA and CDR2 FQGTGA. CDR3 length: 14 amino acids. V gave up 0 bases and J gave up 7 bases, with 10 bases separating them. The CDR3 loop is CASSLTALSNEQFF. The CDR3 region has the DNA TGTGCCAGCAGCTTAACTGCTCTGAGTAATGAGCAGTTCTTC.

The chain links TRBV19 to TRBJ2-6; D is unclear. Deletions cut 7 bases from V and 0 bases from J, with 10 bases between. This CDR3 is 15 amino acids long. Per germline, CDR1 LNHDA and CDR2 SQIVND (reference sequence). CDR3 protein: CASTWSISGANVLTF. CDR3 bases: TGTGCCAGTACCTGGAGCATCTCTGGGGCCAACGTCCTGACTTTC.

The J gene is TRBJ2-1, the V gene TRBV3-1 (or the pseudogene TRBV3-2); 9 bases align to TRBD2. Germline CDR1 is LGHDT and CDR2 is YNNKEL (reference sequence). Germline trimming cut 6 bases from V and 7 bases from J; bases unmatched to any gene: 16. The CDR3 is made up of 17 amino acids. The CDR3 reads CASSPFWGRLADNEQFF. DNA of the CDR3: TGTGCCAGCAGTCCTTTCTGGGGAAGACTAGCGGATAATGAGCAGTTCTTC.

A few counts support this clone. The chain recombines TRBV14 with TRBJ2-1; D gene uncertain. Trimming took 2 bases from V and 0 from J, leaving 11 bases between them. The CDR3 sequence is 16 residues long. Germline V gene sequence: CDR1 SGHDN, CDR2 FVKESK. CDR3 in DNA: TGTGCCAGCAGCCAATGGGCCAGAAGCTCCTACAATGAGCAGTTCTTC. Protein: CASSQWARSSYNEQFF.

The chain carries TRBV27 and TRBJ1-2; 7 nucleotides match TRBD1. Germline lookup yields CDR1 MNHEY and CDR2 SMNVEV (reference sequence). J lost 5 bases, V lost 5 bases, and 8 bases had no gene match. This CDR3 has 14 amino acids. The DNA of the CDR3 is TGTGCCAGCAGTATTGACAGGGTTGGTTATGGCTACACCTTC. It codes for CASSIDRVGYGYTF.

CDR3 bases: TGTGCCAGCAGCGACGGGATGAGAGCTGAAGCTTTCTTT. This codes for CASSDGMRAEAFF. The chain carries TRBV5-6 and TRBJ1-1; D unclear. Germline assignment: CDR1 SGHDT and CDR2 YYEEEE. The CDR3 runs 13 residues. The V end was cut by 4 bases, the J end by 6 bases, with 13 bases between. The full variable domain, with the rest looked up from reference TRBV5-6 and TRBJ1-1, is DAGVTQSPTHLIKTRGQQVTLRCSPKSGHDTVSWYQQALGQGPQFIFQYYEEEERQRGNFPDRFSGHQFPNYSSELNVNALLLGDSALYLCASSDGMRAEAFFGQGTRLTVV.

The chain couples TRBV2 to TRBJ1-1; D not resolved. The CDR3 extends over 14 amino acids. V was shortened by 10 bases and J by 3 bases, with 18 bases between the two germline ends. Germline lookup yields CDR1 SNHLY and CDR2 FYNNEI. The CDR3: CATVRTLGYTEAFF. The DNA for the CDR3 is TGTGCCACCGTCCGAACTCTCGGGTACACTGAAGCTTTCTTT.

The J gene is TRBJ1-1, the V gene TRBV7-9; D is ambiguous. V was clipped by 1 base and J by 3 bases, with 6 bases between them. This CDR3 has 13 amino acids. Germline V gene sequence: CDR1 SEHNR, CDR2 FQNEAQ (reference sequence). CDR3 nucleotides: TGTGCCAGCAGCTTAGAGCGCCACACTGAAGCTTTCTTT. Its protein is CASSLERHTEAFF.

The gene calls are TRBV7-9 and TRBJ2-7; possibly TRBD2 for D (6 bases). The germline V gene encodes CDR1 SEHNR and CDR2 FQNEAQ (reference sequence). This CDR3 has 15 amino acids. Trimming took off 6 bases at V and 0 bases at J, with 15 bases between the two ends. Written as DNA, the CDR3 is TGTGCCAGCAGACCTCTAGCGTATAGCTCCTACGAGCAGTACTTC. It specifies CASRPLAYSSYEQYF.

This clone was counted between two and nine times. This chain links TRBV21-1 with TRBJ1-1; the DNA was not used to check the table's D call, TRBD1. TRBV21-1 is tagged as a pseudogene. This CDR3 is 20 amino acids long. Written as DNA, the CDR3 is TGTGCCAGCAGCAAAGATCCGAACAGCCTGGGTCCCAATTTGAACACTGAAGCTTTCTTT. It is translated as CASSKDPNSLGPNLNTEAFF.

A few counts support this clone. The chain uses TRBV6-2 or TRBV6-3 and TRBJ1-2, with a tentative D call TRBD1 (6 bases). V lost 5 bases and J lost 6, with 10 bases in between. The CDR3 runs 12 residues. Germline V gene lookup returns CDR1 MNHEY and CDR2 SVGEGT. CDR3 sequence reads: CASSDGTHGYTF. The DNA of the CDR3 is TGTGCCAGCAGTGACGGGACACATGGCTACACCTTC.

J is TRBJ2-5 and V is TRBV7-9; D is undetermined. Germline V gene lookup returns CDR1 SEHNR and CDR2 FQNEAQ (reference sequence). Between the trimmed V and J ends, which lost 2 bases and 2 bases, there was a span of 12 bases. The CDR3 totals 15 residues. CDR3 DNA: TGTGCCAGCAGCTTAATACGAGGTAGTCAAGAGACCCAGTACTTC. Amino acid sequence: CASSLIRGSQETQYF.